A single sample gave rise to the 18 T cell receptor beta chains below, sequenced in a study of blood T cell repertoires in COVID-19. Clones were sequenced by immunoSEQ multiplex PCR, and TCRdb holds only the in-frame ones, with some missing. The repertoire holds about 370,000 clones, with 85% to 90% as singletons. The sample taken for sequencing was peripheral blood. Receptor source: a man aged 18 to 30 with active or convalescent COVID-19.

A single count supports this clone. V usage is TRBV9 and J usage is TRBJ2-3; D might be TRBD1 (5 bases). V was pared by 2 bases and J by 6 bases, with 16 bases between. Germline CDR1 is SGDLS and CDR2 is YYNGEE. The CDR3 spans 15 residues. The CDR3 DNA reads TGTGCCAGCAGCGTGATTCATGGGGCAGGGGATACGCAGTATTTT. It is translated as CASSVIHGAGDTQYF.

The genes are TRBV2 and TRBJ1-5; 10 nucleotides match TRBD1. V lost 3 bases to trimming and J lost 5 bases; unmatched junction nucleotides: 1. The CDR3 length is 14 residues. Germline assignment: CDR1 SNHLY and CDR2 FYNNEI. CDR3 in DNA: TGTGCCAGCAGTGAGACAGGGGGCCATCAGCCCCAGCATTTT. Amino acid sequence: CASSETGGHQPQHF.

This chain links TRBV2 with TRBJ1-4; 7 nucleotides match TRBD1. The germline gives CDR1 SNHLY, CDR2 FYNNEI. Germline trimming cut 5 bases from V and 12 bases from J; bases unmatched to any gene: 9. The CDR3 loop spans 13 amino acids. DNA of the CDR3: TGTGCCAGCAGTTTCGGACAGGCCACGGAACTGTTTTTT. Its translation: CASSFGQATELFF. Complete variable domain (other parts from reference TRBV2 and TRBJ1-4): EPEVTQTPSHQVTQMGQEVILRCVPISNHLYFYWYRQILGQKVEFLVSFYNNEISEKSEIFDDQFSVERPDGSNFTLKIRSTKLEDSAMYFCASSFGQATELFFGSGTQLSVL.

This chain uses TRBV5-1 with TRBJ2-2; the D gene is possibly TRBD2 (6 bases). Germline CDR1 reads SGHRS; CDR2 reads YFSETQ. The V and J ends lost 1 base and 0 bases respectively, with 13 bases between them. The CDR3 is 17 amino acids. The CDR3 sequence is CASSLRPGTANTGELFF. The CDR3 DNA reads TGCGCCAGCAGCTTGCGACCCGGGACTGCGAACACCGGGGAGCTGTTTTTT. The full variable domain, with the rest looked up from reference TRBV5-1 and TRBJ2-2, is KAGVTQTPRYLIKTRGQQVTLSCSPISGHRSVSWYQQTPGQGLQFLFEYFSETQRNKGNFPGRFSGRQFSNSRSEMNVSTLELGDSALYLCASSLRPGTANTGELFFGEGSRLTVL.

The chain is built from TRBV4-3 and TRBJ2-7, with D possibly TRBD1 on 6 matching bases. This CDR3 spans 15 amino acids. Trimming took 3 bases from V and 2 from J, leaving 14 bases between them. Germline V CDR1 and CDR2: LGHNA, YSLEER. The CDR3 loop reads CASSQDRKATYEQYF. The DNA for the CDR3 is TGCGCCAGCAGCCAGGACAGAAAAGCAACCTACGAGCAGTACTTC.

The chain links TRBV29-1 to TRBJ2-5, with a weak D call TRBD1 (5 bases). V lost 5 bases and J lost 5, with 15 bases in between. The CDR3 is 13 amino acids. Looked up from germline, CDR1 is SQVTM and CDR2 is ANQGSEA. CDR3 DNA: TGCAGCGTTACGCAGGGTGTTGGGGAGACCCAGTACTTC. This encodes CSVTQGVGETQYF.

V is TRBV10-2 and J is TRBJ2-2, with TRBD2 identical over 13 bases. The CDR3 is made up of 14 amino acids. Unmatched junction bases numbered 7, after V lost 11 bases and J lost 7 bases. Germline CDR1 and CDR2: WSHSY and SAAADI. The CDR3 DNA sequence: TGCGCCTTCGGACTAGCGGGAGATGGCGGGGAGCTGTTTTTT. This encodes CAFGLAGDGGELFF.

J is TRBJ2-7 and V is TRBV6-6; D remains ambiguous. V was trimmed by 7 bases and J by 5 bases, leaving 9 bases between them. Germline V gene lookup returns CDR1 MNHNY and CDR2 SVGAGI (reference sequence). The CDR3 has 11 amino acids. In nucleotides, the CDR3 is TGTGCCAGCAAGAGAAGCGACGAGCAGTACTTC. Residues: CASKRSDEQYF.

In nucleotides, the CDR3 is TGTGCCAGCAGCCCCGACTACTACTACAATGAGCAGTTCTTC. Its translation is CASSPDYYYNEQFF. V and J are TRBV27 and TRBJ2-1, with TRBD2 as a possible D gene (5 bases). Germline CDR1 reads MNHEY; CDR2 reads SMNVEV (reference sequence). Trimming removed 6 bases at V and 3 bases at J, with 12 bases between. The CDR3 runs 14 residues.

CDR3 in amino acids: CASRIAGAGELFF. The CDR3 nucleotides are TGTGCCAGCAGAATAGCGGGAGCCGGGGAGCTGTTTTTT. The V and J genes are TRBV6-5 and TRBJ2-2, with TRBD2 identical over 9 bases. Per germline, CDR1 MNHEY and CDR2 SVGAGI. The ends lost 6 bases at V and 6 bases at J; junction bases unmatched: 2. The CDR3 runs 13 residues.

The gene calls are TRBV15 and TRBJ2-5; D uncertain. The CDR3 is 13 residues long. The V end was cut by 0 bases, the J end by 5 bases, with 7 bases between. Germline values: CDR1 LNHNV, CDR2 YYDKDF (reference sequence). The CDR3 region is CATSREPQETQYF. DNA for the CDR3: TGTGCCACCAGCAGAGAGCCCCAGGAGACCCAGTACTTC.

The rearrangement links TRBV3-1 (or the pseudogene TRBV3-2) to TRBJ2-7; 10 bases are a match to TRBD1. CDR1 LGHDT and CDR2 YNNKEL come from the germline V gene (reference sequence). Germline trimming cut 4 bases from V and 6 bases from J; bases unmatched to any gene: 6. The CDR3 is 14 amino acids. The CDR3 sequence is CASSPRQGAGEQYF. CDR3 DNA: TGTGCCAGCAGCCCAAGACAGGGGGCGGGCGAGCAGTACTTC.

The V call is TRBV7-6, the J call TRBJ2-5, with 12 nucleotides matching TRBD2. V was clipped by 4 bases and J by 3 bases; unmatched bases: 0. Germline values: CDR1 SGHVS, CDR2 FNYEAQ. This CDR3 comprises 14 residues. The CDR3 nucleotides are TGTGCCAGCAGCTCTAGCGGGGGGGAAGAGACCCAGTACTTC. It specifies CASSSSGGEETQYF.

This chain connects TRBV24-1 to TRBJ2-2, with 8 bases that match TRBD1. The trim removed 7 bases at V and 6 bases at J, leaving 9 bases unmatched. The CDR3 loop spans 15 amino acids. Germline values: CDR1 KGHDR, CDR2 SFDVKD. DNA for the CDR3: TGTGCCACCAGCAGATCCGGGACAGGACCCGGGGAGCTGTTTTTT. Translated, it gives CATSRSGTGPGELFF.

In the case of this clone: No DNA is shown, since the ends of the CDR3 on it are uncertain; the CDR3 is the one TCRdb lists. The chain combines TRBV7-2 with TRBJ2-1; the table names TRBD2, a call not compared with the DNA. 15 amino acids form the CDR3, both terminal residues included. From germline, CDR1 is SGHTA and CDR2 FQGNSA. The CDR3 is CASSLAFAGGNRAFF.

The V call is TRBV27, the J call TRBJ2-3; D possibly corresponds to TRBD2 (6 bases). This CDR3 has 15 amino acids. Germline V gene sequence: CDR1 MNHEY, CDR2 SMNVEV (reference sequence). Trimming shortened V by 3 bases and J by 2 bases, and 12 bases separated the two germline ends. The CDR3 loop is CASSFGGWDTDTQYF. The CDR3 DNA follows: TGTGCCAGCAGTTTTGGGGGGTGGGACACAGATACGCAGTATTTT.

V usage is TRBV6-5 and J usage is TRBJ2-7; 11 positions match TRBD1. J lost 4 bases, V lost 6 bases, and 8 bases had no gene match. Germline V gene sequence: CDR1 MNHEY, CDR2 SVGAGI. This CDR3 is 15 amino acids long. This CDR3 is CASRLGQGALYEQYF. For the CDR3, the DNA is TGTGCCAGCAGGTTAGGACAGGGGGCTTTGTACGAGCAGTACTTC.

This chain links TRBV15 with TRBJ1-4, with 7 bases lining up with TRBD1. The CDR3 is made up of 17 amino acids. With V trimmed by 2 bases and J by 8 bases, 14 bases remained unmatched. Germline CDR1 is LNHNV and CDR2 is YYDKDF (reference sequence). The CDR3 sequence is CATSRKLTGRTIEKLFF. As DNA, the CDR3 is TGTGCCACCAGCAGAAAGTTGACAGGGCGAACTATCGAAAAACTGTTTTTT.